At least ten counts were recorded for the clone carrying this T cell receptor (beta chain). Its cognate antigen is unknown. This sample was taken from a study of T cells after yellow fever vaccination. Across the whole study: The fractions with low cell numbers were processed using SMART-Seq v4 Ultra Low Input.

TCR cDNA was made by 5'RACE template switching, adding a universal primer site and UMIs. TCRdb reprocessed the 5' RACE reads via MiXCR and lists one record per CDR3 protein. The top ten clones hold approximately 0.49% of a sample with 200,000 to 300,000 distinct CDR3 sequences, under 15% of them seen once. Study findings and constraints: Post-booster repertoires contained most primary-vaccination clones again (around 96% CD4, 85% to 90% CD8). A small proportion of clonotypes was detected in both the CD4 and CD8 compartments.

CDR3 size: 13 residues. Germline V gives CDR1 SGHTA, CDR2 FQGNSA. V shed 3 bases and J shed 1 base, with 6 bases lying between them. This chain uses TRBV7-2 with TRBJ2-5; D gene ambiguous. The TCR sequence derives from a man aged 25-45 years who received the YFV17D yellow fever vaccine. The material sequenced was CD4+ T cells sorted from PBMCs, taken 45 days after the yellow fever booster vaccination. The CDR3 loop reads CASSFSSQETQYF. CDR3 nucleotide sequence: TGTGCCAGCAGCTTCAGCAGCCAAGAGACCCAGTACTTC.